This T cell receptor beta chain was identified during a study of blood T cell repertoires in COVID-19 (dated by TCRdb to the early 2020s). At the level of the whole study: The collaborator samples originated in the United States, Italy and Spain and spanned the acute and convalescent phases of COVID-19. The material from the prospective study consisted of cDNA or gDNA derived from T cells, B-cell-depleted T cells, or PBMCs. Deeply sampled blood TCRbeta repertoires from subjects exposed to, actively infected with, or recovered from COVID-19 were included in the dataset. The repertoires were made available in a free public database intended to serve as a resource for research on the immune response to SARS-CoV-2. The samples were drawn from the first 160 participants of the ongoing ImmuneRACE study and from 1,254 subjects provided by 6 global collaborators. The sample metadata nearly always contained a de-identified subject ID, COVID-19 status, age in years and sex. Where available, HLA class I and class II types were obtained from metadata supplied by the sample provider rather than from assay-based typing.

The trim is 4 bases for V and 4 bases for J, with a gap of 16 bases between the germline ends. CDR1 and CDR2 are drawn from the germline V gene: SGHRS, YFSETQ. The cysteine opens and the phenylalanine closes a CDR3 of 15 amino acids. Only the CDR3 portion is preserved as DNA: 45 bases, with reading frame beginning at the first base. About this clone: There is no known antigen for this receptor. No quality values exist for individual bases; no much larger clone is one base distant.

Samples from volunteer blood donors who had recovered from COVID-19 were contributed by a second Seattle source. Whole blood was collected in K2EDTA tubes by collaborating institutions according to the institutions' own protocols. For TCRbeta analysis, collaborators shipped samples in one of three forms: frozen whole blood, isolated PBMCs, or DNA extracted from either of those sample types. TCRbeta CDR3 regions were amplified from genomic DNA using the immunoSEQ Assay, a bias-controlled multiplex PCR. The source study handled its data this way. Nucleated cell counts per sample were estimated from amplification of reference gene primers within the assay. Sequence reads were collapsed and filtered to measure the absolute abundance of every unique TCRbeta CDR3 rearrangement. For each sample, productive Simpson clonality was calculated by taking the square root of Simpson's diversity index across productive rearrangements. TCRdb retrieved this table from immuneACCESS and kept in-frame rearrangements only. Not all clones are present; in checked studies, unresolved V genes account for under half, and no reason is known for the remainder. D and trimming were read from the DNA, whereas the V and J calls and clone size are those reported in that table. The sample records some 200,000 clones, 80% to 90% of which are singletons. The ten top clones hold less than 6.5% of the sample.

Study-wide conclusions, independent of this receptor: The amount of clinical and demographic metadata varied by source and participant and was provided uncurated.

Sequencing was carried out using peripheral blood. The chain is made from TRBV5-1 and TRBJ2-3; the D gene is perhaps TRBD2, from 6 matching bases. The receptor comes from a woman aged 60-75 years who had recovered from COVID-19. This receptor has the CDR3 CASSPRAGSADTQYF. The nucleotide sequence reads as follows: TGCGCCAGCAGCCCTCGTGCGGGGTCCGCAGATACGCAGTATTTT.